This T cell receptor beta chain was identified during a study of CD8 T cells in Susac syndrome. On this clonotype itself: Its antigen is as yet unknown.

Study-level points and caveats: By the study's own acknowledgment, its TCR sequencing and HLA analysis included relatively few individuals.

Random hexamers were used to reverse transcribe an amount of about 0.45 to 1 ug RNA. Multiplex immunoSEQ PCR targeted 54 Vbeta and 13 Jbeta TCR beta segments. Each CDR3 protein gets one entry after TCRdb re-called the immunoSEQ multiplex PCR reads with MiXCR. The sample has over 100,000 distinct CDR3 sequences, 92% seen once. V gave up 5 bases and J gave up 3 bases; unmatched junction bases: 4. There are 16 residues in the CDR3. The germline gives CDR1 LGHNA, CDR2 YSLEER. Sequencing of TCR beta was undertaken in CD8+ and CD4+ T cells derived from blood. In contrast to the negatively isolated CD8+ and CD4+ T cells, TEMRA cells were FACS-enriched.

The source material was CD4+ T cells from PBMCs. This clonotype was sampled from a human donor in good health. This sequence joins TRBV4-3 and TRBJ2-1; 13 bases align to TRBD2. CDR3 in DNA: TGCGCCAGCAGCGAAAGGACTAGCGGGGGCTACAATGAGCAGTTCTTC. Protein product: CASSERTSGGYNEQFF.